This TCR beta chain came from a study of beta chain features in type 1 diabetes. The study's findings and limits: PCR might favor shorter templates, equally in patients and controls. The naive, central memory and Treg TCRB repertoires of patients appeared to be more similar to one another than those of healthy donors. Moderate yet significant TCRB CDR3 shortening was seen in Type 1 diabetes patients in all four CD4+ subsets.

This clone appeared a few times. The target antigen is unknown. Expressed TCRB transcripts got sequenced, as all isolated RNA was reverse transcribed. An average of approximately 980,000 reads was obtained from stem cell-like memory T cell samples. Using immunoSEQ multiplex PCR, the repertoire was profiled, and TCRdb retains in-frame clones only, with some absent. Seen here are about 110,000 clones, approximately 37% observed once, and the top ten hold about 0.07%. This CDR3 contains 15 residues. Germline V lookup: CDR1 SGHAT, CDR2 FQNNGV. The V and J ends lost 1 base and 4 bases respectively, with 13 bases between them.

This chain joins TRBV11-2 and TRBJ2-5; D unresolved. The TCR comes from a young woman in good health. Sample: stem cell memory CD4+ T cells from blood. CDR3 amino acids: CASSLALALLETQYF. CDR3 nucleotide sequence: TGTGCCAGCAGCTTAGCCCTGGCCCTGTTAGAGACCCAGTACTTC.